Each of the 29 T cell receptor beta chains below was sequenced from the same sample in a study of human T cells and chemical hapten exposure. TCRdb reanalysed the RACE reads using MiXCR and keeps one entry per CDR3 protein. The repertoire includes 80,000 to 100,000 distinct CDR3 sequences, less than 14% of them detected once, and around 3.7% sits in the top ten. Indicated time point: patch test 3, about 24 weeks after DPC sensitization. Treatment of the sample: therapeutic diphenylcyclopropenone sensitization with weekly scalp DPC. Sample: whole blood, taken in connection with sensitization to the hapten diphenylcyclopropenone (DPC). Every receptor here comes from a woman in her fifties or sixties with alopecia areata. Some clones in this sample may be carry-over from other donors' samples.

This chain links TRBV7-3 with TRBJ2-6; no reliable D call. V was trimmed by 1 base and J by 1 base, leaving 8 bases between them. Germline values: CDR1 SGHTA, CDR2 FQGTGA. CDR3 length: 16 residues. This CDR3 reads CASSLMIGSGANVLTF. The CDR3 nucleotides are TGTGCCAGCAGCTTAATGATTGGATCTGGGGCCAACGTCCTGACTTTC.

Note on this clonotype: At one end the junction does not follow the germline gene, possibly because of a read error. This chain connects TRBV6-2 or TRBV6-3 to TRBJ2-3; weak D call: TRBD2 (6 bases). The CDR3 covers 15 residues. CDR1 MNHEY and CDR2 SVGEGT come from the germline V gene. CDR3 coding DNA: TGTGCCAGCAGTTATCCGGGAGTTGGCACAGATACACAGTATTTT. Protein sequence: CASSYPGVGTDTQYF.

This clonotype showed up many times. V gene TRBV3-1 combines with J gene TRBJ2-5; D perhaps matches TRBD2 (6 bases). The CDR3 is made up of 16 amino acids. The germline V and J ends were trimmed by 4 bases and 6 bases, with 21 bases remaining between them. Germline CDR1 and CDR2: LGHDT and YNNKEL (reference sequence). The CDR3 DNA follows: TGTGCCAGCAGCCCTGCCGGGACTGGCTCTCTGAAGACCCAGTACTTC. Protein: CASSPAGTGSLKTQYF.

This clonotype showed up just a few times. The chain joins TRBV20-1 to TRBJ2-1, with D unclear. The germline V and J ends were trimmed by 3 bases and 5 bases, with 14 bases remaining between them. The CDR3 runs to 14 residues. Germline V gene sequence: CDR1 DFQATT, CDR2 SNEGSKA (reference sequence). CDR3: CSARGQVGNNEQFF. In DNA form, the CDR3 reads TGCAGTGCTAGGGGCCAGGTTGGGAACAATGAGCAGTTCTTC.

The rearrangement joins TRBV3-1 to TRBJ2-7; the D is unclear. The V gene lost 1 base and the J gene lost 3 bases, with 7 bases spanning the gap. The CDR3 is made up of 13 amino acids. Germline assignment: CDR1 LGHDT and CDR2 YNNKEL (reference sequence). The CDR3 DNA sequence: TGTGCCAGCAGCCAAGCTGCCCTCTACGAGCAGTACTTC. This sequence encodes CASSQAALYEQYF.

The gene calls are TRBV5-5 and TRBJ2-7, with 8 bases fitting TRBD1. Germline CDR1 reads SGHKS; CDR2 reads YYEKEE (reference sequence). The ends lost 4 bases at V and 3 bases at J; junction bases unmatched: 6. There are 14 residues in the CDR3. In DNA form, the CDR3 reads TGTGCCAGCAGCCCCAGGGGGCGAATCTACGAGCAGTACTTC. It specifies CASSPRGRIYEQYF.

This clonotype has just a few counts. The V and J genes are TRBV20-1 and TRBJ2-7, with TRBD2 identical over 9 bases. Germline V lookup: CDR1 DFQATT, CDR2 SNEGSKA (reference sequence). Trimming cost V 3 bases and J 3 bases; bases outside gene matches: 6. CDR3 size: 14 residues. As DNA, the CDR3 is TGCAGTGCTAGGAAGCGGGAGGCCCTCTACGAGCAGTACTTC. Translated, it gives CSARKREALYEQYF.

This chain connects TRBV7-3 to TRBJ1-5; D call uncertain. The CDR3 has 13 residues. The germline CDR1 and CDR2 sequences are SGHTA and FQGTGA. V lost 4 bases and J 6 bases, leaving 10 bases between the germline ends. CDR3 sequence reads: CASSSSLLQPQHF. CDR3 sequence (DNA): TGTGCCAGCAGCTCGTCCCTTCTTCAGCCCCAGCATTTT.

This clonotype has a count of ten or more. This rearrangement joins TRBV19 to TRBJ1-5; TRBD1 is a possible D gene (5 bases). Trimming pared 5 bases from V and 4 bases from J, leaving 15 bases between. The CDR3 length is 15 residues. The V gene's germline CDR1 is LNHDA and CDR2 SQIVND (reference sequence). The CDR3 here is CASSVLGDPNQPQHF. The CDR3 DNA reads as TGTGCCAGTAGTGTCCTGGGGGACCCAAATCAGCCCCAGCATTTT.

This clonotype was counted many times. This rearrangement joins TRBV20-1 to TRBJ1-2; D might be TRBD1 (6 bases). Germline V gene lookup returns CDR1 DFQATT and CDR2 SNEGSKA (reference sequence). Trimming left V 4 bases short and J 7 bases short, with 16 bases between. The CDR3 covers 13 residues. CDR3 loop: CSAKYFQGSGYTF. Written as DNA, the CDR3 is TGCAGTGCTAAATATTTCCAGGGGAGTGGCTACACCTTC.

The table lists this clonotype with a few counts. CDR3 sequence: CASSQPGLAGADTQYF. The CDR3 bases are TGCGCCAGCAGCCAACCGGGACTAGCGGGAGCAGATACGCAGTATTTT. V gene TRBV5-1 combines with J gene TRBJ2-3; 14 bases map to TRBD2. The CDR3 has 16 residues. Germline-derived CDR1 and CDR2 are SGHRS and YFSETQ. The junction had 5 bases not matched to a gene; V was cut back by 4 bases and J by 4 bases.

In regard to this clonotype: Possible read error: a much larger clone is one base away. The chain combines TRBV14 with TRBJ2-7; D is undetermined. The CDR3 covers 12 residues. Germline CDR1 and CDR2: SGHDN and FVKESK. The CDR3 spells CASSQAAYVQYF. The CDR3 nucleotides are TGTGCCAGCAGCCAAGCCGCTTACGTGCAGTACTTC.

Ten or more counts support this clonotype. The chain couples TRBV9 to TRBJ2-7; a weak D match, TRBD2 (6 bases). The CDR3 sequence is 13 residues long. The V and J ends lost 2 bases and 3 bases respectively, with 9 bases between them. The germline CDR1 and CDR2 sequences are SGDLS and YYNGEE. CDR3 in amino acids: CASSVGTLYEQYF. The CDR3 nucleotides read TGTGCCAGCAGCGTCGGGACTCTCTACGAGCAGTACTTC.

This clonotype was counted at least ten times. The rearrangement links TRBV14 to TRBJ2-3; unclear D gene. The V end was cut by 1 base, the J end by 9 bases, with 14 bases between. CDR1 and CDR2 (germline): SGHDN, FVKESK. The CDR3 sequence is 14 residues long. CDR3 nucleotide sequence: TGTGCCAGCAGCCAAGGTACGATTGGAGCCACGCAGTATTTT. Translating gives CASSQGTIGATQYF.

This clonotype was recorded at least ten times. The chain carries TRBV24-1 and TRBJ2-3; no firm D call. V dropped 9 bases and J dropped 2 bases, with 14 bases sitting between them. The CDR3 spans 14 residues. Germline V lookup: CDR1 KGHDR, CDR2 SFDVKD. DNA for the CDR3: TGTGCCACCGGACCAGGCTATCTCACAGATACGCAGTATTTT. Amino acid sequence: CATGPGYLTDTQYF.

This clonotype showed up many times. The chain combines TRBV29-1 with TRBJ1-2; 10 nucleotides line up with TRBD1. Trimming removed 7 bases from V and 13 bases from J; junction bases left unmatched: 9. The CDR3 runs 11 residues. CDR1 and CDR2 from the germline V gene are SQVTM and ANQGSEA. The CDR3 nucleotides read TGCAGCGCTGAGGACAGGGGGTTGGCCACCTTC. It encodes CSAEDRGLATF. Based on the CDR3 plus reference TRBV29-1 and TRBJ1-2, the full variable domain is SAVISQKPSRDICQRGTSLTIQCQVDSQVTMMFWYRQQPGQSLTLIATANQGSEATYESGFVIDKFPISRPNLTFSTLTVSNMSPEDSSIYLCSAEDRGLATFGSGTRLTVV.

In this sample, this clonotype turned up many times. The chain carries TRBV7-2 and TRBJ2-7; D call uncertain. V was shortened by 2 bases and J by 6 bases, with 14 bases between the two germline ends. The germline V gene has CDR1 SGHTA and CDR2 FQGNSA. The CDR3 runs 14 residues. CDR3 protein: CASSLYWAGSEQYF. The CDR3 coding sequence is TGTGCCAGCAGCTTATATTGGGCCGGTTCCGAGCAGTACTTC.

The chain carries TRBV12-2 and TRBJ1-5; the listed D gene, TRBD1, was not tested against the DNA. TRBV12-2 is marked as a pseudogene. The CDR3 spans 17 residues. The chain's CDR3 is CASRSDRAGVSNQPQHF. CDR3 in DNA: TGTGCAAGTCGCTCGGACAGGGCCGGGGTAAGCAATCAGCCCCAGCATTTT.

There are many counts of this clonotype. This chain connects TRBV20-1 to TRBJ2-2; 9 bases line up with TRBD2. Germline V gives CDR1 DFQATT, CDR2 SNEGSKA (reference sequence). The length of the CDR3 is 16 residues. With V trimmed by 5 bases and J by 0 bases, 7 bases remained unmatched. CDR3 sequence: CSAPRVAGANTGELFF. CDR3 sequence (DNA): TGCAGTGCTCCGCGAGTAGCGGGAGCGAACACCGGGGAGCTGTTTTTT.

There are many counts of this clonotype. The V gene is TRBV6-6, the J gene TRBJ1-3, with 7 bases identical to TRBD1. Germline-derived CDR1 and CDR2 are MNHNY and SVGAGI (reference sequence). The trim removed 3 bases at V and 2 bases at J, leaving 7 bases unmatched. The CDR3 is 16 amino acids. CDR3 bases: TGTGCCAGCAGTTATGGGACAGCCTCAGCTGGAAACACCATATATTTT. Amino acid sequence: CASSYGTASAGNTIYF.

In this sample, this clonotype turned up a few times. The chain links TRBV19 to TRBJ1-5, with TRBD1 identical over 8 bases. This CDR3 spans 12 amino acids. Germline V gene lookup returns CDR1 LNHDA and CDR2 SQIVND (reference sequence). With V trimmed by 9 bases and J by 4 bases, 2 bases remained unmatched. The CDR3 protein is CASGTGNQPQHF. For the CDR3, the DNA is TGTGCCAGCGGGACAGGTAATCAGCCCCAGCATTTT. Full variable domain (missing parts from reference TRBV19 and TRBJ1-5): DGGITQSPKYLFRKEGQNVTLSCEQNLNHDAMYWYRQDPGQGLRLIYYSQIVNDFQKGDIAEGYSVSREKKESFPLTVTSAQKNPTAFYLCASGTGNQPQHFGDGTRLSIL.

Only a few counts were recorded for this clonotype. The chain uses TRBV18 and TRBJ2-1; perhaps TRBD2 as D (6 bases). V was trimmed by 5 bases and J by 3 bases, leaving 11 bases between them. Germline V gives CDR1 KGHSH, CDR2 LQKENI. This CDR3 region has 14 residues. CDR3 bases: TGTGCCAGCTCATCCGCCGGGAGCTACAATGAGCAGTTCTTC. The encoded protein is CASSSAGSYNEQFF.

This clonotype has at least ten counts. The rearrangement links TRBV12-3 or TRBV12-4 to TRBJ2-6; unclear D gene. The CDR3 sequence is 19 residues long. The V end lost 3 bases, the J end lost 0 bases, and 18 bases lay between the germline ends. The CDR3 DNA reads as TGTGCCAGCAGTTTTCTGGACCGTATGAGGTACTCTGGGGCCAACGTCCTGACTTTC. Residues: CASSFLDRMRYSGANVLTF.

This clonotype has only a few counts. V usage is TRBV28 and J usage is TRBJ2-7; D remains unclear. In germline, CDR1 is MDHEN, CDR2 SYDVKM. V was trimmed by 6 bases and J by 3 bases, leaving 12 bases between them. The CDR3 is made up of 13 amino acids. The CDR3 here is CASSRPSLYEQYF. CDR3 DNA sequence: TGTGCCAGCAGCCGGCCTTCGCTCTACGAGCAGTACTTC.

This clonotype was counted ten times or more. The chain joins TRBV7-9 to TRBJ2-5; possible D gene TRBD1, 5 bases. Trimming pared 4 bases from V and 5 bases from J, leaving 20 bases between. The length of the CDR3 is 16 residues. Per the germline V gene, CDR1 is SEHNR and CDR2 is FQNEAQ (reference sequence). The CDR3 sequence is CASSSPPRDGVETQYF. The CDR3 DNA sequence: TGTGCCAGCAGCTCCCCCCCCAGGGATGGTGTTGAGACCCAGTACTTC.

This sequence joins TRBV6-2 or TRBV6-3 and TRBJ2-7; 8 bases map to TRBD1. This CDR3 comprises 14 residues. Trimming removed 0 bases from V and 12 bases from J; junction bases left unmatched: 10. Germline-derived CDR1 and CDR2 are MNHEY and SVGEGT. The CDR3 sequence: CASSYSGTGRAGYF. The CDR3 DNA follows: TGTGCCAGCAGTTACTCCGGGACAGGCCGCGCCGGGTACTTC.

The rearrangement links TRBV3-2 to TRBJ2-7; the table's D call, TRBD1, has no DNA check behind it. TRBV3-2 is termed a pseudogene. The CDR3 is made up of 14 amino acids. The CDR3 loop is CASSSAGVSYEQYF. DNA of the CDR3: TGTGCCAGCAGCTCAGCAGGGGTCTCCTACGAGCAGTACTTC.

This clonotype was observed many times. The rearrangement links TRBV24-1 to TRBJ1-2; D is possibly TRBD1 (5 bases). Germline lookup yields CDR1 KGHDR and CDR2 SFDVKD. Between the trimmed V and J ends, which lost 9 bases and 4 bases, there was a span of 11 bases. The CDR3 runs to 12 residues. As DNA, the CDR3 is TGTGCCACCTCTGACAGCACCTATGGCTACACCTTC. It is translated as CATSDSTYGYTF.

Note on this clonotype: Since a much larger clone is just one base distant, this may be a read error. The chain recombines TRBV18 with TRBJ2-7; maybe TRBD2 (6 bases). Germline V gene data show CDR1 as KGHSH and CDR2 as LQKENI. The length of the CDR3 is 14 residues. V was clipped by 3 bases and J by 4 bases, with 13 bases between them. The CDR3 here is CASSPAGPGYEQYF. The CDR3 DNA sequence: TGTGCCAGCTCACCCGCGGGACCGGGGTACGAGCAGTACTTC.